This is a list of T cell receptor beta chains from one sample in a study of blood T cell repertoires in COVID-19. Clones were sequenced by immunoSEQ multiplex PCR, and TCRdb holds only the in-frame ones, with some missing. The data contain roughly 180,000 clones, roughly 82% of them singletons. Sequencing was performed on peripheral blood. These receptors were taken from a woman between 25 and 40 years old with acute or convalescent COVID-19. CDR3s include the opening cysteine and the closing phenylalanine or tryptophan. D genes are given only for firm matches. The size field is filled for only some rows; it gives once, few, many or a size class.

TRBJ2-1 15 . . TRBV5-1 CASSSRWGGSGEQFF TGCGCCAGCAGCAGCCGATGGGGGGGCAGCGGTGAGCAGTTCTTC
TRBJ1-3 15 . TRBD1 TRBV6-6 CASRRQGGSGNTIYF TGTGCCAGCAGACGACAGGGAGGATCTGGAAACACCATATATTTT
TRBJ1-2 17 . . TRBV7-8 CASSRPGHSPSNYGYTF TGTGCCAGCAGCCGCCCGGGACACTCCCCCTCTAACTATGGCTACACCTTC
TRBJ2-2 16 . TRBD2 TRBV6-4 CASSGLAGEVTGELFF TGTGCCAGCAGCGGACTAGCGGGAGAGGTCACCGGGGAGCTGTTTTTT
TRBJ1-6 12 once . TRBV3-1/TRBV3-2 CASSQANSPLHF TGTGCCAGCAGCCAAGCAAATTCACCCCTCCACTTT
TRBJ1-6 15 . TRBD1 TRBV19 CASSIRQGLNSPLHF TGTGCCAGTAGTATTCGACAGGGGTTGAATTCACCCCTCCACTTT
TRBJ1-2 13 . . TRBV28 CASSLEAPDFYTF TGTGCCAGCAGTTTGGAGGCCCCCGACTTCTACACCTTC
TRBJ1-2 13 . . TRBV7-9 CASTPGQFYGYTF TGTGCCAGCACTCCGGGACAATTCTATGGCTACACCTTC
TRBJ2-3 12 once TRBD2 TRBV12-3/TRBV12-4 CASSLPGLARHF TGTGCCAGCAGTTTACCGGGACTAGCAAGGCATTTT
TRBJ1-2 17 . TRBD1 TRBV20-1 CSASGWGTGDSNYGYTF TGCAGTGCTAGTGGCTGGGGGACAGGGGATTCTAACTATGGCTACACCTTC
TRBJ2-7 12 . . TRBV7-9 CASSFDSYEQYF TGTGCCAGCAGCTTCGACAGCTACGAGCAGTACTTC
TRBJ1-3 15 . . TRBV9 CASSGSPTGPNTIYF TGTGCCAGCAGCGGGTCGCCTACAGGTCCAAACACCATATATTTT
TRBJ2-1 15 . TRBD1 TRBV30 CAWSTGTGVHNEQFF TGTGCCTGGAGTACCGGGACAGGGGTCCACAATGAGCAGTTCTTC
TRBJ2-1 16 . TRBD2 TRBV4-1 CASGGYSGRPPEEQFF TGCGCCAGCGGAGGATATAGCGGGAGGCCACCAGAAGAGCAGTTCTTC
TRBJ1-2 16 . . TRBV28 CASTPLNLGGLGGYTF TGTGCCAGCACGCCCCTTAACCTAGGAGGCCTAGGTGGCTACACCTTC
TRBJ1-4 17 . . TRBV4-1 CASSKSGSEVANEKLFF TGCGCCAGCAGCAAATCCGGGTCGGAAGTGGCTAATGAAAAACTGTTTTTT
TRBJ1-1 13 . . TRBV7-3 CASSLSINTEAFF TGTGCCAGCAGCTTAAGTATAAACACTGAAGCTTTCTTT
TRBJ2-7 12 . . TRBV3-1/TRBV3-2 CASSSYPYEQYF TGTGCCAGCAGCTCCTATCCCTACGAGCAGTACTTC
TRBJ1-2 13 . TRBD1 TRBV6-5 CASYHRGSYGYTF TGTGCCAGCTACCACAGGGGATCCTATGGCTACACCTTC